Presented here are 25 T cell receptor beta chains from one specimen sequenced in a study of metastatic and nonmetastatic thyroid tumors. Every patient underwent thyroid surgery untreated. Using MiXCR, TCRdb reanalyzed the PCR reads. The sample lists 4,500 to 6,500 clones; roughly 20% were seen once. Sequenced sample: adjacent normal tissue. The receptor source for this set is a female donor with papillary thyroid cancer or a benign thyroid nodule (not recorded which). Some clones in this sample may be carry-over from other donors' samples.

This clone is labeled medium-sized. The chain has TRBV5-1 and TRBJ2-1; D gene uncertain. The CDR3 extends over 15 amino acids. Germline V lookup: CDR1 SGHRS, CDR2 YFSETQ. V lost 6 bases and J lost 0, with 13 bases in between. CDR3 protein: CASIMQPGSYNEQFF. The CDR3 coding sequence is TGCGCCAGCATCATGCAGCCAGGCTCCTACAATGAGCAGTTCTTC.

This clone was counted ten times or more. The rearrangement uses TRBV2 and TRBJ2-5; D not resolved. The CDR3 runs to 14 residues. The germline V gene has CDR1 SNHLY and CDR2 FYNNEI. V was cut by 2 bases and J by 2 bases, with 9 bases left in between. Written as DNA, the CDR3 is TGTGCCAGCAGTGAATCAGTGGGGCAAGAGACCCAGTACTTC. As protein: CASSESVGQETQYF.

In its sample, this clone ranks as medium-sized. The J gene is TRBJ2-7, the V gene TRBV30, with no clear D. There are 14 residues in the CDR3. Germline-derived CDR1 and CDR2 are GTSNPN and SVGIG (reference sequence). V was shortened by 0 bases and J by 3 bases, with 12 bases between the two germline ends. CDR3: CAWSVLDGFYEQYF. The CDR3 DNA reads as TGTGCCTGGAGTGTACTCGACGGGTTCTACGAGCAGTACTTC.

A remark on this clone: The junction departs from germline at one end; a sequencing error may be responsible. The V and J genes are TRBV28 and TRBJ2-7; no definite D call. This CDR3 is 14 amino acids long. Per germline, CDR1 MDHEN and CDR2 SYDVKM. The DNA for the CDR3 is TGTGCAAGCAGCACTGAAGCCGTGGGGAACGAGCAGTACTTC. Protein sequence: CASSTEAVGNEQYF.

This clone has only a few counts. The chain is built from TRBV2 and TRBJ2-2; D is unresolved. The CDR3 has 15 residues. Germline-derived CDR1 and CDR2 are SNHLY and FYNNEI. V was clipped by 6 bases and J by 7 bases, with 18 bases between them. CDR3 nucleotides: TGTGCCAGCAGCATGACCTGGGAACGGGTCGGGGAGCTGTTTTTT. As protein: CASSMTWERVGELFF.

This clone came up a few times. V and J are TRBV12-3 or TRBV12-4 and TRBJ1-1, with D hard to call. There are 14 residues in the CDR3. V lost 2 bases, J lost 1 base, and 8 bases lay in between. CDR3 sequence reads: CASSLIGQNTEAFF. As DNA, the CDR3 is TGTGCCAGCAGTTTAATCGGCCAGAACACTGAAGCTTTCTTT.

The chain has TRBV13 and TRBJ2-2, with D possibly TRBD2 on 5 matching bases. The germline V gene has CDR1 PRHDT and CDR2 FYEKMQ (reference sequence). Deletions cut 5 bases from V and 7 bases from J, with 29 bases between. This CDR3 contains 19 residues. CDR3 residues: CASSPQNRATGERGGELFF. CDR3 DNA sequence: TGTGCCAGCAGCCCCCAAAACAGAGCCACCGGGGAACGGGGCGGGGAGCTGTTTTTT. Filled out from reference TRBV13 and TRBJ2-2, the complete variable domain reads AAGVIQSPRHLIKEKRETATLKCYPIPRHDTVYWYQQGPGQDPQFLISFYEKMQSDKGSIPDRFSAQQFSDYHSELNMSSLELGDSALYFCASSPQNRATGERGGELFFGEGSRLTVL.

This clone occurred many times. This sequence joins TRBV4-1 and TRBJ1-1, with D possibly matching TRBD1 (5 bases). The V end lost 0 bases, the J end lost 0 bases, and 11 bases lay between the germline ends. The CDR3 sequence is 16 residues long. Germline V CDR1 and CDR2: MGHRA, YSYEKL. This chain's CDR3 is CASSQDPGGMNTEAFF. The CDR3 region has the DNA TGCGCCAGCAGCCAAGATCCCGGGGGAATGAACACTGAAGCTTTCTTT.

This clone was observed at least ten times. The chain employs TRBV29-1 and TRBJ2-2; D perhaps matches TRBD1 (6 bases). The V gene lost 6 bases and the J gene lost 1 base, with 12 bases spanning the gap. Per germline, CDR1 SQVTM and CDR2 ANQGSEA. This CDR3 is built from 14 residues. The CDR3 DNA sequence: TGCAGCGTAGCCCGGGACATGAACACCGGGGAGCTGTTTTTT. Protein: CSVARDMNTGELFF.

V is TRBV7-9 and J is TRBJ2-5; no definite D call. Germline-derived CDR1 and CDR2 are SEHNR and FQNEAQ (reference sequence). The ends were cut back, 8 bases at V and 5 bases at J, with 15 bases in the middle. The CDR3 spans 13 residues. CDR3 in DNA: TGTGCCAGCCTCCTTGGGTGCGGTGAGACCCAGTACTTC. Translation: CASLLGCGETQYF. Full variable domain (remainder filled in from reference TRBV7-9 and TRBJ2-5): DTGVSQNPRHKITKRGQNVTFRCDPISEHNRLYWYRQTLGQGPEFLTYFQNEAQLEKSRLLSDRFSAERPKGSFSTLEIQRTEQGDSAMYLCASLLGCGETQYFGPGTRLLVL.

The V gene is TRBV2, the J gene TRBJ1-5; the D is unclear. This CDR3 contains 15 residues. In germline, CDR1 is SNHLY, CDR2 FYNNEI. With 7 bases removed from V and 0 bases from J, the gap between germline ends came to 13 bases. Here the CDR3 reads CASKENGNSNQPQHF. The CDR3 nucleotides read TGTGCCAGCAAGGAAAATGGGAATAGCAATCAGCCCCAGCATTTT.

This clone rates as medium-sized. The chain employs TRBV11-2 and TRBJ2-7; D gene unclear. CDR1 is SGHAT and CDR2 is FQNNGV in the germline V gene. Between the trimmed V and J ends, which lost 4 bases and 7 bases, there was a span of 14 bases. This CDR3 region has 13 residues. CDR3 protein: CASSSQGTEEQYF. Written as DNA, the CDR3 is TGTGCCAGCAGCTCGCAAGGAACAGAGGAGCAGTACTTC.

This clone was seen at least ten times. Likely a read error: the CDR3 ends without its conserved phenylalanine or tryptophan. The chain recombines TRBV6-5 with TRBJ2-7, with D maybe TRBD2 (6 bases). Germline values: CDR1 MNHEY, CDR2 SVGAGI. V lost 0 bases and J lost 6, with 12 bases in between. The CDR3 has 14 amino acids. For the CDR3, the DNA is TGTGCCAGCAGTTACTCGGAACTAGCTTCCGAGCAGTACCTC. Its translation is CASSYSELASEQYL.

By share of the sample, this clone is medium-sized. This chain uses TRBV19 with TRBJ2-1; 11 bases align to TRBD2. Germline lookup yields CDR1 LNHDA and CDR2 SQIVND (reference sequence). J was trimmed by 7 bases and V by 9 bases; bases with no gene match: 11. The CDR3 has 15 residues. CDR3 residues: CASSIGLAGLNEQFF. The DNA of the CDR3 is TGTGCCAGCTCAATCGGACTAGCGGGCCTTAATGAGCAGTTCTTC.

The chain combines TRBV9 with TRBJ2-3, with 9 nucleotides matching TRBD1. This CDR3 contains 14 residues. CDR1 is SGDLS, CDR2 YYNGEE, per germline. V dropped 3 bases and J dropped 6; count of bases not matched to a gene: 5. For the CDR3, the DNA is TGTGCCAGCAGCGGCGGACAGGGGACCGATACGCAGTATTTT. Amino acids: CASSGGQGTDTQYF.

This clone came up a few times. The chain links TRBV2 to TRBJ1-5, with unresolved D. The CDR3 length is 12 residues. CDR1 and CDR2 (germline): SNHLY, FYNNEI. Trimming took off 6 bases at V and 12 bases at J, with 15 bases between the two ends. The CDR3 is CASSPHNQNQHF. The CDR3, as DNA: TGTGCCAGCAGCCCACACAACCAGAACCAGCATTTT.

Within the sample, this clone is medium-sized. The chain links TRBV2 to TRBJ2-3; the D is unclear. Trimming cost V 7 bases and J 7 bases, with 12 bases left between them. This CDR3 has 12 residues. Germline CDR1 is SNHLY and CDR2 is FYNNEI. CDR3 residues: CASTHGPYTQYF. Written as DNA, the CDR3 is TGTGCCAGCACCCACGGACCCTATACGCAGTATTTT.

This clone turned up a few times. CDR3 loop: CASSPKTGGTEAFF. The CDR3 DNA reads TGTGCCAGCAGTCCTAAGACAGGGGGCACTGAAGCTTTCTTT. J is TRBJ1-1 and V is TRBV12-3 or TRBV12-4, with TRBD1 matching 9 bases. The CDR3 totals 14 residues. V was pared by 5 bases and J by 4 bases, with 5 bases of the junction left unmatched.

This clone is deemed medium-sized. The chain carries TRBV19 and TRBJ1-1, with TRBD1 as a possible D gene (5 bases). V was cut by 1 base and J by 7 bases, with 10 bases left in between. The CDR3 has 13 amino acids. CDR1 LNHDA and CDR2 SQIVND come from the germline V gene (reference sequence). This CDR3 reads CASSIAQGSEAFF. The CDR3 nucleotides are TGTGCCAGTAGTATAGCCCAGGGAAGTGAAGCTTTCTTT. The full variable domain, in which reference TRBV19 and TRBJ1-1 provide the parts outside the CDR3, is DGGITQSPKYLFRKEGQNVTLSCEQNLNHDAMYWYRQDPGQGLRLIYYSQIVNDFQKGDIAEGYSVSREKKESFPLTVTSAQKNPTAFYLCASSIAQGSEAFFGQGTRLTVV.

The chain links TRBV12-3 or TRBV12-4 to TRBJ2-7; D gene uncertain. This CDR3 has 11 amino acids. V was clipped by 0 bases and J by 7 bases, with 4 bases between them. The CDR3 loop is CASSLAGEQYF. The CDR3 region has the DNA TGTGCCAGCAGTTTAGCGGGGGAGCAGTACTTC.

The chain employs TRBV2 and TRBJ1-1; D remains unclear. The V end was cut by 3 bases, the J end by 0 bases, with 8 bases between. The CDR3 loop spans 14 amino acids. Germline V gene sequence: CDR1 SNHLY, CDR2 FYNNEI. CDR3 coding DNA: TGTGCCAGCAGTGAGATGGGAATGAACACTGAAGCTTTCTTT. Protein: CASSEMGMNTEAFF. Drawing the rest from reference TRBV2 and TRBJ1-1, the complete variable domain is EPEVTQTPSHQVTQMGQEVILRCVPISNHLYFYWYRQILGQKVEFLVSFYNNEISEKSEIFDDQFSVERPDGSNFTLKIRSTKLEDSAMYFCASSEMGMNTEAFFGQGTRLTVV.

The chain carries TRBV5-1 and TRBJ1-6; D gene ambiguous. The V gene's germline CDR1 is SGHRS and CDR2 YFSETQ. This CDR3 comprises 15 residues. The V end was cut by 3 bases, the J end by 11 bases, with 18 bases between. The CDR3 region has the DNA TGCGCCAGCAGCTCCTCTCCGTGGGCGGATCCACCCCTCCACTTT. Protein sequence: CASSSSPWADPPLHF.

This clone was picked up many times. The V and J genes are TRBV7-3 and TRBJ1-1, with TRBD1 as a possible D gene (5 bases). V was clipped by 5 bases and J by 0 bases, with 13 bases between them. The CDR3 is 15 residues long. Germline values: CDR1 SGHTA, CDR2 FQGTGA. The CDR3 DNA reads as TGTGCCAGCAGCAAAACCCCAGGGTTGAACACTGAAGCTTTCTTT. Translating gives CASSKTPGLNTEAFF.

The gene calls are TRBV19 and TRBJ2-1; 7 bases match TRBD2. Germline V gene sequence: CDR1 LNHDA, CDR2 SQIVND (reference sequence). This CDR3 contains 16 residues. With 1 base clipped from V and 5 bases from J, the junction kept 8 bases outside the gene matches. CDR3 sequence (DNA): TGTGCCAGTAGTATAGGGGGGAGGGGAGTTAACAATGAGCAGTTCTTC. This encodes CASSIGGRGVNNEQFF.

This clone is medium-sized. CDR3 loop: CASSPDRPGGARDTQYF. The DNA for the CDR3 is TGTGCCAGCAGCCCCGACCGTCCCGGGGGGGCAAGAGATACGCAGTATTTT. V is TRBV9 and J is TRBJ2-3; 8 bases agree with TRBD2. CDR3 length: 17 amino acids. Per the germline V gene, CDR1 is SGDLS and CDR2 is YYNGEE. V lost 4 bases and J lost 5; bases outside the gene matches: 15. The whole variable domain, filled in from reference TRBV9 and TRBJ2-3, reads DSGVTQTPKHLITATGQRVTLRCSPRSGDLSVYWYQQSLDQGLQFLIQYYNGEERAKGNILERFSAQQFPDLHSELNLSSLELGDSALYFCASSPDRPGGARDTQYFGPGTRLTVL.